The entry below describes one T cell receptor (beta chain). This specimen comes from a study of T cell changes during pregnancy in multiple sclerosis. The V end was cut by 0 bases, the J end by 4 bases, with 13 bases between. CDR1 SGHKS and CDR2 YYEKEE come from the germline V gene (reference sequence). CDR3 length: 16 amino acids. Assay: immunoSEQ multiplex PCR; the TCRdb copy retains only in-frame clones and omits some. Of roughly 49,000 clones in the sample, 85% to 95% are singletons; the top ten hold about 0.99%. V is TRBV5-5 and J is TRBJ2-2; perhaps TRBD2 as D (6 bases). The source material was peripheral blood, sampled after pregnancy. The sequence derives from a female donor with multiple sclerosis, enrolled in a pregnancy study. The DNA of the CDR3 is TGTGCCAGCAGCTTGGGTTGGGGGGATGGCACCGGGGAGCTGTTTTTT. This translates into CASSLGWGDGTGELFF.